The clone carrying this TCR beta chain was counted at least ten times. Germline V lookup: CDR1 MNHEY, CDR2 SVGAGI. The CDR3 is made up of 13 amino acids. Trimming removed 4 bases from V and 4 bases from J, with 7 bases in between. The time point denotes: longitudinal time-point 3. This sample is part of a study of neurological immune-mediated disorders. The team produced cDNA through 5'RACE using 10-nucleotide random UMIs. MiXCR, applied by TCRdb to the 5' RACE reads, yields one record per CDR3 protein. The sample shows over 90,000 distinct CDR3 sequences, 10% to 12% of them seen only once. The sample comprised PBMCs. The source is a female donor with HTLV-1-associated myelopathy (HAM/TSP). The chain links TRBV6-5 to TRBJ1-4; D not certain. CDR3 sequence reads: CASSSRDNEKLFF. The CDR3 DNA reads TGTGCCAGCAGTTCCAGAGATAATGAAAAACTGTTTTTT.